These T cell receptor beta chains were read from a single sample in a study of cytomegalovirus exposure and HLA in healthy donors. Using immunoSEQ multiplex PCR, the repertoire was profiled, and TCRdb retains in-frame clones only, with some absent. Seen here are around 150,000 clones, roughly 76% observed once, and the top ten hold under 15%. Specimen: PBMCs. These receptor sequences come from a human donor in good health. Each CDR3 is given with its conserved first and last residue. A D gene is named only where the DNA matches it firmly. Clone size is given for some rows only: seen once, a few or many times, or a class if the clone is expanded.

TRBV6-5	-	TRBJ2-5	-	CASSYTRGWETQYF	TGTGCCAGCAGTTACACAAGGGGGTGGGAGACCCAGTACTTC
TRBV5-6	few	TRBJ2-7	-	CASSLPGFSYEQYF	TGTGCCAGCAGCTTGCCAGGGTTCTCCTACGAGCAGTACTTC
TRBV5-4	-	TRBJ1-4	TRBD1	CASSADRVTNEKLFF	TGTGCCAGCAGCGCTGACAGGGTAACTAATGAAAAACTGTTTTTT
TRBV6-6	-	TRBJ2-7	-	CASRAGFPYEQYF	TGTGCCAGCAGGGCAGGGTTCCCCTACGAGCAGTACTTC
TRBV6-5	-	TRBJ1-1	-	CASSGLGTEAFF	TGTGCCAGCAGCGGACTGGGAACTGAAGCTTTCTTT
TRBV7-9	-	TRBJ1-1	-	CASSLRQLPPRWTEAFF	TGTGCCAGCAGCCTACGACAGCTACCCCCTCGGTGGACTGAAGCTTTCTTT
TRBV6-1	-	TRBJ2-7	-	CASSARRGASSYEQYF	TGTGCCAGCAGTGCCCGCCGGGGTGCCAGCAGTTACGAGCAGTACTTC
TRBV5-1	-	TRBJ2-7	TRBD2	CASSTGTSTYEQYF	TGCGCCAGCTCAACCGGGACTAGTACCTACGAGCAGTACTTC
TRBV5-4	once	TRBJ2-3	TRBD2	CASSYGGASTDTQYF	TGTGCCAGCAGCTACGGGGGGGCTAGCACAGATACGCAGTATTTT
TRBV4-2	-	TRBJ2-2	TRBD1	CASSQVRTGGQGLTGELFF	TGTGCCAGCAGCCAAGTAAGAACCGGCGGACAGGGCTTGACCGGGGAGCTGTTTTTT
TRBV5-4	-	TRBJ2-7	TRBD2	CASSLRGRAYEQYF	TGTGCCAGCAGCTTAAGAGGGAGGGCTTACGAGCAGTACTTC
TRBV4-1	-	TRBJ2-3	-	CASSPLQGVSTDTQYF	TGCGCCAGCAGCCCCCTACAGGGAGTTAGCACAGATACGCAGTATTTT
TRBV6-4	-	TRBJ1-1	-	CASSDSVRESNTEAFF	TGTGCCAGCAGTGACTCAGTCCGGGAGTCGAACACTGAAGCTTTCTTT
TRBV5-1	once	TRBJ2-7	TRBD2	CASAGTSGGSSYEQYF	TGCGCCAGCGCCGGGACTAGCGGGGGGAGCTCCTACGAGCAGTACTTC
TRBV5-1	few	TRBJ1-1	-	CASSSSGLENTEAFF	TGCGCCAGCAGCTCTTCAGGGTTGGAGAACACTGAAGCTTTCTTT
TRBV6-6	-	TRBJ1-2	-	CASVTSGVYGYTF	TGTGCCAGCGTTACCTCAGGGGTCTATGGCTACACCTTC